The rows below give T cell receptor beta chains drawn from one sample of a study of identical twins. MiXCR, applied by TCRdb to the 5' RACE reads, yields one record per CDR3 protein. The sample carries 700,000 or so distinct CDR3 sequences, approximately 9% recorded once. The same specimen was also included in a second study, on yellow fever vaccine responses in identical twins.

The sample was PBMCs. The receptors here all came from a woman between 18 and 30 years old in good health. The CDR3 runs from the conserved cysteine through the conserved F or W. D genes are given only for firm matches. The size entry is marked missing in some rows and otherwise reads once, few, many or a size class.

>few|TRBJ2-1|TRBD2|TRBV7-2
CASSFSSGRVNEQFF
TGTGCCAGCAGCTTTTCTAGCGGGAGGGTCAATGAGCAGTTCTTC
>many|TRBJ2-7|TRBD1|TRBV12-3/TRBV12-4
CASSRGQGKGEQYF
TGTGCCAGCAGTCGCGGACAGGGCAAAGGCGAGCAGTACTTC
>few|TRBJ2-1|-|TRBV4-1
CASSQLGVRDEQFF
TGCGCCAGCAGCCAGCTCGGGGTTAGGGATGAGCAGTTCTTC
>-|TRBJ2-5|-|TRBV27
CASLSRWADRETQYF
TGTGCCAGCTTATCACGGTGGGCAGATCGAGAGACCCAGTACTTC
>-|TRBJ2-7|-|TRBV20-1
CSALTGYEQYF
TGCAGTGCGCTTACGGGCTACGAGCAGTACTTC
>few|TRBJ2-7|TRBD2|TRBV20-1
CSAGRDVLDEQYF
TGCAGTGCTGGGAGGGACGTTCTCGACGAGCAGTACTTC
>many|TRBJ2-3|TRBD2|TRBV9
CASSHSGATDTQYF
TGTGCCAGCAGCCATAGCGGGGCCACAGATACGCAGTATTTT
>few|TRBJ2-3|-|TRBV29-1
CSVEDPTHGDF
TGCAGCGTTGAAGATCCGACTCACGGGGATTTT
>-|TRBJ2-7|-|TRBV5-5
CASSAEFRSSYEQYF
TGTGCCAGCAGCGCAGAATTCAGGAGCTCCTACGAGCAGTACTTC
>few|TRBJ2-7|-|TRBV29-1
CSVASGSSYEQYF
TGCAGCGTCGCCTCCGGGAGCTCCTACGAGCAGTACTTC
>many|TRBJ2-5|TRBD2|TRBV3-1
CASSQDSGLAVHFLYF
TGTGCCAGCAGCCAAGATTCGGGACTAGCGGTCCACTTCCTTTACTTC
>-|TRBJ2-7|TRBD2|TRBV28
CASSLEGLAESSYEQYF
TGTGCCAGCAGTTTAGAGGGACTAGCGGAGAGCTCCTACGAGCAGTACTTC
>few|TRBJ2-2|-|TRBV2
CASRVSTGELFF
TGTGCCAGTCGGGTCAGCACCGGGGAGCTGTTTTTT
>many|TRBJ1-3|-|TRBV10-3
CAIRAPTGNTIYF
TGTGCCATCAGGGCCCCGACTGGAAACACCATATATTTT
>few|TRBJ1-2|-|TRBV29-1
CSVESEKIDYTF
TGCAGCGTTGAATCGGAAAAAATTGATTACACCTTC
>few|TRBJ2-3|TRBD2|TRBV6-2/TRBV6-3
CASSYRGLAGGTDTQYF
TGTGCCAGCAGTTACCGGGGACTAGCGGGAGGGACAGATACGCAGTATTTT
>many|TRBJ2-7|-|TRBV12-3/TRBV12-4
CASSLIGAYEQYF
TGTGCCAGCAGTTTAATTGGAGCTTACGAGCAGTACTTC
>few|TRBJ2-7|-|TRBV9
CASSVQDGYEQYF
TGTGCCAGCAGCGTCCAGGACGGCTACGAGCAGTACTTC
>-|TRBJ2-3|TRBD2|TRBV28
CASSAPTSGVDTQYF
TGTGCCAGCAGCGCCCCCACTAGCGGGGTTGATACGCAGTATTTT
>-|TRBJ2-1|-|TRBV9
CASSGSGGPGEQFF
TGTGCCAGCAGCGGCTCAGGGGGGCCTGGCGAGCAGTTCTTC
>many|TRBJ2-1|-|TRBV11-1
CASSFPRQENSTFYNEQFF
TGTGCCAGCAGCTTCCCTCGACAGGAGAACTCAACTTTTTACAATGAGCAGTTCTTC
>many|TRBJ2-3|TRBD2|TRBV29-1
CSVDSSGGTTDTQYF
TGCAGCGTTGATTCTAGCGGGGGGACCACAGATACGCAGTATTTT
>few|TRBJ2-7|TRBD2|TRBV7-9
CASSPGGIYEQYF
TGTGCCAGCTCACCCGGGGGGATCTACGAGCAGTACTTC
>few|TRBJ2-3|TRBD2|TRBV11-1
CASSSGLAGGVGTQYF
TGTGCCAGCAGCTCGGGACTAGCGGGGGGGGTGGGTACGCAGTATTTT
>few|TRBJ2-1|-|TRBV10-3
CAISVDRDYNEQFF
TGTGCCATCAGTGTTGACCGGGACTACAATGAGCAGTTCTTC
>many|TRBJ2-7|-|TRBV6-1
CASNPGHGAIFTTYEQYF
TGTGCCAGCAACCCGGGACACGGGGCAATATTCACCACCTACGAGCAGTACTTC
>-|TRBJ2-5|TRBD1|TRBV11-1
CASSLVGTGGLNQETQYF
TGTGCCAGCAGCTTAGTTGGGACAGGGGGTCTAAACCAAGAGACCCAGTACTTC
>few|TRBJ2-1|-|TRBV20-1
CSASDYNEQFF
TGCAGTGCTAGCGATTACAATGAGCAGTTCTTC
>many|TRBJ2-5|-|TRBV18
CASSPSQETQYF
TGTGCCAGCTCACCATCCCAAGAGACCCAGTACTTC
>many|TRBJ2-3|-|TRBV6-2/TRBV6-3
CASSYSRATLGGDTQYF
TGTGCCAGCAGTTACTCTCGAGCGACCCTCGGGGGAGATACGCAGTATTTT
>few|TRBJ2-1|-|TRBV11-2
CASSEAREQFF
TGTGCCAGCAGCGAGGCGAGGGAGCAGTTCTTC
>many|TRBJ1-6|TRBD1|TRBV7-8
CASSERQGFPSPLHF
TGTGCCAGCAGCGAAAGACAGGGATTCCCTTCACCCCTCCACTTT
>-|TRBJ2-3|-|TRBV9
CASSVVGESTDTQYF
TGTGCCAGCAGCGTAGTAGGAGAAAGCACAGATACGCAGTATTTT
>-|TRBJ2-7|-|TRBV7-6
CASSPDTSYEQYF
TGTGCCAGCAGCCCCGACACCTCCTACGAGCAGTACTTC
>few|TRBJ1-5|TRBD1|TRBV20-1
CSARPRGVQPQHF
TGCAGTGCTCGACCCAGGGGGGTACAGCCCCAGCATTTT
>-|TRBJ1-6|TRBD1|TRBV28
CASRPGQGTSPLHF
TGTGCCAGTAGACCGGGACAGGGGACTTCACCCCTCCACTTT
>many|TRBJ2-7|-|TRBV4-2
CASSAGTQLLEQYF
TGTGCCAGCAGCGCCGGGACACAGCTACTTGAGCAGTACTTC
>-|TRBJ2-2|-|TRBV5-1
CASNYGRENTGELFF
TGCGCCAGCAACTACGGACGAGAGAACACCGGGGAGCTGTTTTTT
>many|TRBJ2-1|-|TRBV28
CASSLSFGDNEQFF
TGTGCCAGCAGTTTATCTTTCGGGGATAATGAGCAGTTCTTC
>few|TRBJ2-5|-|TRBV7-6
CASSLAGTDRGETQYF
TGTGCCAGCAGCTTAGCGGGGACGGACCGAGGAGAGACCCAGTACTTC
>few|TRBJ2-7|-|TRBV7-9
CASSLKSPYEQYF
TGTGCCAGCAGCTTAAAGTCGCCGTACGAGCAGTACTTC
>-|TRBJ2-5|-|TRBV6-2/TRBV6-3
CASRQGPPQETQYF
TGTGCCAGCAGACAGGGACCACCGCAAGAGACCCAGTACTTC
>-|TRBJ2-1|-|TRBV5-5
CASSLVGQPYNEQFF
TGTGCCAGCAGCTTGGTCGGACAACCCTACAATGAGCAGTTCTTC
>-|TRBJ2-2|-|TRBV18
CASSPQIGTPGELFF
TGTGCCAGCTCACCACAGATAGGGACGCCCGGGGAGCTGTTTTTT
>few|TRBJ2-3|TRBD2|TRBV4-3
CASSQDTGLAGSSTDTQYF
TGCGCCAGCAGCCAAGATACGGGACTAGCGGGGTCAAGCACAGATACGCAGTATTTT
>few|TRBJ1-2|TRBD1|TRBV28
CASSNPGGIYGYTF
TGTGCCAGCAGTAATCCAGGGGGAATTTATGGCTACACCTTC
>many|TRBJ2-1|TRBD1|TRBV29-1
CSASRDRELRGEQFF
TGCAGCGCCTCCCGGGACAGGGAGCTCAGGGGTGAGCAGTTCTTC
>-|TRBJ2-1|TRBD1|TRBV4-3
CASSQDNGQGANEQFF
TGCGCCAGCAGCCAAGATAACGGACAGGGGGCGAATGAGCAGTTCTTC
>many|TRBJ2-1|-|TRBV24-1
CAIDQGPYNEQFF
TGTGCCATCGATCAGGGCCCCTACAATGAGCAGTTCTTC
>-|TRBJ1-5|-|TRBV4-1
CASSQDHPAPQHF
TGCGCCAGCAGCCAAGATCACCCGGCCCCCCAGCATTTT
>many|TRBJ2-1|TRBD2|TRBV7-9
CASSLGGRPYNEQFF
TGTGCCAGCAGCTTAGGCGGGAGGCCCTACAATGAGCAGTTCTTC
>once|TRBJ1-1|-|TRBV20-1
CSASRREVGTEAFF
TGCAGTGCTAGCCGCAGGGAGGTTGGCACTGAAGCTTTCTTT
>-|TRBJ1-5|-|TRBV20-1
CSARPADKFNQPQHF
TGCAGTGCTAGACCTGCAGACAAGTTTAATCAGCCCCAGCATTTT
>few|TRBJ2-7|TRBD1|TRBV4-1
CASSQKTGTGLGYEQYF
TGCGCCAGCAGCCAGAAAACCGGGACAGGGTTAGGGTACGAGCAGTACTTC